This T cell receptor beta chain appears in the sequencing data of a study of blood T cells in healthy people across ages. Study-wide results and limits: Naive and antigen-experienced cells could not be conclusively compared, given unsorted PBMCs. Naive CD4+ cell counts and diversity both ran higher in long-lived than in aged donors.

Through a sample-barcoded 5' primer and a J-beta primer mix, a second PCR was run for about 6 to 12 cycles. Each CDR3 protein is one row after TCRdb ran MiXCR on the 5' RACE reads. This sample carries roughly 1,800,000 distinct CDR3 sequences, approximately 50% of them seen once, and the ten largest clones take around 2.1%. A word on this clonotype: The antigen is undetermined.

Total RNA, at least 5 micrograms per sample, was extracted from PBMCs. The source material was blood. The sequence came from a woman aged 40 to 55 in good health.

The CDR3 DNA reads as TGTGCCAGCAGAAAAGACCTGGACTATCAAAGCTACGAGCAGTACTTC. It yields the protein CASRKDLDYQSYEQYF. The genes are TRBV6-2 or TRBV6-3 and TRBJ2-7; D might be TRBD2 (6 bases). Trimming stripped 6 bases from V and 3 bases from J, with 21 bases between. CDR1 is MNHEY and CDR2 is SVGEGT in the germline V gene. This CDR3 is built from 16 residues.